The 18 T cell receptor beta chains listed next were all sequenced from one sample in a study of blood T cell repertoires in COVID-19. Clones were read by immunoSEQ multiplex PCR, and TCRdb kept only the in-frame ones, dropping some. The sample holds 240,000 or so clones, roughly 90% seen once. Sequences were obtained from peripheral blood. The receptors were gathered from a man aged 55 to 70 with acute or convalescent COVID-19.

This clone was picked up a small number of times. The chain is built from TRBV7-3 and TRBJ2-2; D might be TRBD1 (6 bases). The CDR3 extends over 14 amino acids. In germline, CDR1 is SGHTA, CDR2 FQGTGA. The germline V and J ends were trimmed by 2 bases and 2 bases, with 6 bases remaining between them. The DNA for the CDR3 is TGTGCCAGCAGCTTAGGGACAAACACCGGGGAGCTGTTTTTT. It specifies CASSLGTNTGELFF.

The chain employs TRBV27 and TRBJ2-5; 12 bases match TRBD2. V was clipped by 7 bases and J by 5 bases; unmatched bases: 5. This CDR3 is 14 amino acids long. Germline V CDR1 and CDR2: MNHEY, SMNVEV (reference sequence). In DNA, the CDR3 is TGTGCCAGCAAGCTAGCGGGAGGGCGGGAGACCCAGTACTTC. The encoded protein is CASKLAGGRETQYF.

Concerning this clone: An end of the junction does not agree with germline; a read error may underlie this. J is TRBJ1-2 and V is TRBV28; D unclear. The germline CDR1 and CDR2 sequences are MDHEN and SYDVKM. CDR3 size: 11 residues. The CDR3 sequence: CASSHRQDPVF. The CDR3, as DNA: TGTGCCAGCAGCCATAGACAAGACCCCGTTTTT.

This chain connects TRBV12-5 to TRBJ2-2; 10 bases map to TRBD2. The V and J ends lost 2 bases and 2 bases, in that order; junction bases with no gene match: 2. CDR3 length: 16 amino acids. CDR1 is LGHNT, CDR2 FRNRAP, per germline. CDR3 coding DNA: TGTGCTAGTGGTTTGACTAGCGGGACCAACACCGGGGAGCTGTTTTTT. This translates into CASGLTSGTNTGELFF.

This clone was recorded once. The V call is TRBV9, the J call TRBJ2-7; perhaps TRBD1 as D (5 bases). Trimming shortened V by 4 bases and J by 4 bases, and 18 bases separated the two germline ends. This CDR3 contains 15 residues. The germline V gene has CDR1 SGDLS and CDR2 YYNGEE. The CDR3 loop reads CASSSSPGIQYEQYF. CDR3 nucleotide sequence: TGTGCCAGCAGCAGTTCTCCAGGGATTCAGTACGAGCAGTACTTC.

The chain links TRBV19 to TRBJ2-7, with D possibly being TRBD1 (5 bases). The germline V and J ends were trimmed by 2 bases and 2 bases, with 16 bases remaining between them. CDR3 length equals 16 residues. CDR1 and CDR2 (germline): LNHDA, SQIVND (reference sequence). In DNA, the CDR3 is TGTGCCAGTAGTATAATTTCGGACATAGGGGCCTACGAGCAGTACTTC. This codes for CASSIISDIGAYEQYF.

J is TRBJ2-1 and V is TRBV28; 7 bases are shared with TRBD1. Germline trimming cut 4 bases from V and 6 bases from J; bases unmatched to any gene: 6. CDR1 MDHEN and CDR2 SYDVKM come from the germline V gene. CDR3 length: 14 residues. CDR3 sequence: CASSSVQGLNEQFF. The CDR3 coding sequence is TGTGCCAGCAGTTCCGTACAGGGGCTCAATGAGCAGTTCTTC.

This rearrangement joins TRBV5-1 to TRBJ2-7, with D perhaps TRBD1 (5 bases). This CDR3 is built from 16 residues. V shed 0 bases and J shed 0 bases, with 13 bases lying between them. CDR1 SGHRS and CDR2 YFSETQ come from the germline V gene. CDR3 DNA: TGCGCCAGCAGCTTGGCCCCGGACACTCGCTCCTACGAGCAGTACTTC. The encoded protein is CASSLAPDTRSYEQYF.

V usage is TRBV7-2 and J usage is TRBJ2-3; possibly TRBD2 for D (6 bases). CDR1 is SGHTA, CDR2 FQGNSA, per germline. Trimming removed 5 bases from V and 14 bases from J, with 29 bases in between. This CDR3 contains 16 residues. The DNA of the CDR3 is TGTGCCAGCAGCCCCACTAGAGCTGTTAAGGTTTGGAGGGGGTATTTT. This codes for CASSPTRAVKVWRGYF.

The chain has TRBV28 and TRBJ1-1; TRBD1 matches 9 bases. In germline, CDR1 is MDHEN, CDR2 SYDVKM. The CDR3 is 13 residues long. With V trimmed by 2 bases and J by 11 bases, 6 bases remained unmatched. CDR3 DNA: TGTGCCAGCAGTTTAAACAGGGGGCGGGAGGCTTTCTTT. It translates to CASSLNRGREAFF.

This rearrangement joins TRBV5-4 to TRBJ2-7; 8 positions agree with TRBD2. The CDR3 is 16 residues long. Germline V gene data show CDR1 as SGHNT and CDR2 as YYREEE (reference sequence). Germline trimming cut 4 bases from V and 0 bases from J; bases unmatched to any gene: 9. The CDR3 region has the DNA TGTGCCAGCAGCAGCCTAACTAGCGGTCGCTCCTACGAGCAGTACTTC. Its protein product is CASSSLTSGRSYEQYF.

The chain couples TRBV7-2 to TRBJ1-1; tentative D call: TRBD1 (5 bases). V lost 3 bases, J lost 3 bases, and 8 bases lay in between. CDR3 size: 13 residues. Germline lookup yields CDR1 SGHTA and CDR2 FQGNSA. In DNA form, the CDR3 reads TGTGCCAGCAGCTTGGGGCTTCACACTGAAGCTTTCTTT. Protein product: CASSLGLHTEAFF.

CDR3 coding DNA: TGTGCCAGCAGCTCAAGAGGACAGCGGTACGAGCAGTACTTC. It translates to CASSSRGQRYEQYF. The chain combines TRBV11-1 with TRBJ2-7, with D tentatively TRBD1 (6 bases). Trimming shortened V by 4 bases and J by 4 bases, and 14 bases separated the two germline ends. The length of the CDR3 is 14 residues. CDR1 and CDR2 (germline): SGHAT, FQDESV (reference sequence).

This clone was observed a handful of times. The V gene is TRBV2, the J gene TRBJ1-1, with D unclear. V lost 5 bases and J lost 0, with 7 bases in between. Germline CDR1 is SNHLY and CDR2 is FYNNEI. The CDR3 is made up of 13 amino acids. The CDR3 is CASSKQVNTEAFF. CDR3 DNA sequence: TGTGCCAGCAGTAAGCAGGTGAACACTGAAGCTTTCTTT. Full variable domain (rest looked up from reference TRBV2 and TRBJ1-1): EPEVTQTPSHQVTQMGQEVILRCVPISNHLYFYWYRQILGQKVEFLVSFYNNEISEKSEIFDDQFSVERPDGSNFTLKIRSTKLEDSAMYFCASSKQVNTEAFFGQGTRLTVV.

About this clone itself: Other DNA sequences of this sample code for an identical CDR3. The rearrangement uses TRBV6-6 and TRBJ2-1, with D perhaps matching TRBD2 (5 bases). The CDR3 has 13 residues. The ends were cut back, 6 bases at V and 4 bases at J, with 10 bases in the middle. Germline values: CDR1 MNHNY, CDR2 SVGAGI (reference sequence). Written as DNA, the CDR3 is TGTGCCAGCAGCCGGGGTCAGTACAATGAGCAGTTCTTC. It codes for CASSRGQYNEQFF.

The chain uses TRBV5-1 and TRBJ2-3; TRBD1 matches at 10 bases. Germline V lookup: CDR1 SGHRS, CDR2 YFSETQ. There are 16 residues in the CDR3. With V trimmed by 0 bases and J by 3 bases, 4 bases remained unmatched. The CDR3 here is CASSLEPGQGTDTQYF. The CDR3 DNA reads as TGCGCCAGCAGCTTGGAACCGGGACAGGGGACAGATACGCAGTATTTT. Full variable domain (outside the CDR3, taken from reference TRBV5-1 and TRBJ2-3): KAGVTQTPRYLIKTRGQQVTLSCSPISGHRSVSWYQQTPGQGLQFLFEYFSETQRNKGNFPGRFSGRQFSNSRSEMNVSTLELGDSALYLCASSLEPGQGTDTQYFGPGTRLTVL.

The rearrangement joins TRBV28 to TRBJ1-5, with TRBD1 as a possible D gene (6 bases). The germline V gene has CDR1 MDHEN and CDR2 SYDVKM. The CDR3 extends over 14 amino acids. With 6 bases removed from V and 7 bases from J, the gap between germline ends came to 16 bases. CDR3 in amino acids: CASRTRRGRQPQHF. In DNA, the CDR3 is TGTGCCAGCAGGACCCGCAGGGGTCGGCAGCCCCAGCATTTT.

The rearrangement links TRBV7-8 to TRBJ2-1; 7 bases agree with TRBD2. CDR1 is SGHVS, CDR2 FQNEAQ, per germline. V gave up 5 bases and J gave up 3 bases; unmatched junction bases: 7. The CDR3 runs 15 residues. DNA of the CDR3: TGTGCCAGCAGCCCCATTGGGGGGGGCTACAATGAGCAGTTCTTC. Translated: CASSPIGGGYNEQFF. Complete variable domain (other parts from reference TRBV7-8 and TRBJ2-1): GAGVSQSPRYKVAKRGQDVALRCDPISGHVSLFWYQQALGQGPEFLTYFQNEAQLDKSGLPSDRFFAERPEGSVSTLKIQRTQQEDSAVYLCASSPIGGGYNEQFFGPGTRLTVL.